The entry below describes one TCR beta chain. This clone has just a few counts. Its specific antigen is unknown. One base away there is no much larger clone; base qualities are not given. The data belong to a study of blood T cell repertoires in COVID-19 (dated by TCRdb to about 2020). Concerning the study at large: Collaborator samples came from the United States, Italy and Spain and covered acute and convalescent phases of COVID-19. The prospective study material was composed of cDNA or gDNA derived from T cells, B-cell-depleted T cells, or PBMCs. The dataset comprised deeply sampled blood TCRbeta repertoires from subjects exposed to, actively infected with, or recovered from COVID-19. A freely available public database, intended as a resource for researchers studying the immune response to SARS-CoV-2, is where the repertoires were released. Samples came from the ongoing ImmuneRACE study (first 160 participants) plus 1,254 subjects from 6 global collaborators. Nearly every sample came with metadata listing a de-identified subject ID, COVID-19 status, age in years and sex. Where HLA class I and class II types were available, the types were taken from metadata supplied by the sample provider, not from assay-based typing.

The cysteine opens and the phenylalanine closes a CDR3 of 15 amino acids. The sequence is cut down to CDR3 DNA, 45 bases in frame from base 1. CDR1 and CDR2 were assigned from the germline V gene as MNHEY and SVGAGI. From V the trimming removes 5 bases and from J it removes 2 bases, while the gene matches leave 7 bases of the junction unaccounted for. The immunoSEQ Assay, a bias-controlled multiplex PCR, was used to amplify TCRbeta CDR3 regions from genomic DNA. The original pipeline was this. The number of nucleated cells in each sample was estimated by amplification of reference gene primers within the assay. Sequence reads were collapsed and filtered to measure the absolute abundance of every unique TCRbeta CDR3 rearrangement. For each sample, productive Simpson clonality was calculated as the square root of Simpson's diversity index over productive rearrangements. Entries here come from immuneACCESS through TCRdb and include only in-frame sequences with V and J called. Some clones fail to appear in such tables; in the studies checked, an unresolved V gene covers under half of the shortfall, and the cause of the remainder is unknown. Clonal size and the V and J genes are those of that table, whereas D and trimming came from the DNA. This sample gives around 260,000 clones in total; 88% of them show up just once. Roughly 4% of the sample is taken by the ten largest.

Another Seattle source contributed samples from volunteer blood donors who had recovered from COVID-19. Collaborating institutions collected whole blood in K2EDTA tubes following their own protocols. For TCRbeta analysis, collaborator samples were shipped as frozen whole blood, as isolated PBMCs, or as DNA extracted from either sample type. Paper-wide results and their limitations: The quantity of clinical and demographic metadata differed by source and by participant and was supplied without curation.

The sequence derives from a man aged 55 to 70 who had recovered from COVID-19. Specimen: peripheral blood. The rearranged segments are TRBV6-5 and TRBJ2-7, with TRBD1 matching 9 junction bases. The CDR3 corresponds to CASSRGTGKPYEQYF. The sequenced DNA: TGTGCCAGCAGTAGAGGGACAGGGAAGCCCTACGAGCAGTACTTC.